What follows are 13 T cell receptor beta chains derived from one specimen sequenced in a study of cytomegalovirus exposure and HLA in healthy donors. PCR primers comprised 60 Vbeta and 13 Jbeta primers. Here immunoSEQ multiplex PCR was the method, and the copy in TCRdb shows in-frame clones only, minus some. Of around 130,000 clones in the sample, around 83% are singletons; the top ten hold 1% to 1.5%. Sequencing was carried out using PBMCs. The source is a girl aged 2 to 9 in good health and CMV-seronegative.

The chain couples TRBV5-3 to TRBJ1-2; perhaps TRBD1 as D (5 bases). TRBV5-3 is labeled an ORF, and its function is uncertain. Trimming left V 4 bases short and J 4 bases short, with 14 bases between. CDR3 size: 14 residues. CDR3 sequence reads: CARSHSLGLYGYTF. The CDR3 bases are TGTGCCAGAAGCCATTCCCTGGGGCTCTATGGCTACACCTTC.

In this sample, this clone turned up once. The chain links TRBV14 to TRBJ2-2, with 8 positions matching TRBD2. The germline gives CDR1 SGHDN, CDR2 FVKESK. The CDR3 length is 16 residues. V gave up 2 bases and J gave up 7 bases; unmatched junction bases: 9. The CDR3 loop reads CASSQLSAGANGELFF. The CDR3 bases are TGTGCCAGCAGCCAACTGTCAGCGGGAGCCAACGGGGAGCTGTTTTTT.

This rearrangement joins TRBV27 to TRBJ1-5; possibly TRBD1 for D (6 bases). The CDR3 sequence is 22 residues long. Trimming removed 4 bases from V and 2 bases from J, with 33 bases in between. Looked up from germline, CDR1 is MNHEY and CDR2 is SMNVEV (reference sequence). The DNA for the CDR3 is TGTGCCAGCAGTTGGGGGGGACATGCCCCTCCACTGCGAGACAGACGCAATCAGCCCCAGCATTTT. Residues: CASSWGGHAPPLRDRRNQPQHF.

The chain recombines TRBV5-1 with TRBJ1-2; 7 bases match TRBD1. The trim removed 4 bases at V and 4 bases at J, leaving 4 bases unmatched. This CDR3 comprises 13 residues. Looked up from germline, CDR1 is SGHRS and CDR2 is YFSETQ. The CDR3 coding sequence is TGCGCCAGCAGCCCCCGGGACAGCTATGGCTACACCTTC. Translation gives CASSPRDSYGYTF.

The J gene is TRBJ2-7, the V gene TRBV27, with TRBD2 identical over 8 bases. This CDR3 comprises 14 residues. The V gene's germline CDR1 is MNHEY and CDR2 SMNVEV (reference sequence). The V segment lost 0 bases and the J segment 3 bases; nucleotides outside the gene matches: 1. The CDR3 sequence is CASSLSSGGYEQYF. DNA of the CDR3: TGTGCCAGCAGTTTATCCAGCGGGGGCTACGAGCAGTACTTC.

The rearrangement uses TRBV7-3 and TRBJ1-2, with 8 bases lining up with TRBD1. Trimming took 3 bases from V and 6 from J; bases not matched to a gene: 3. Germline-derived CDR1 and CDR2 are SGHTA and FQGTGA. The length of the CDR3 is 13 residues. The CDR3 bases are TGTGCCAGCAGCTTGACAGGGGCGGATGGCTACACCTTC. It is translated as CASSLTGADGYTF.

V is TRBV5-4 and J is TRBJ2-6; D gene unclear. The CDR3 sequence is 13 residues long. V lost 7 bases and J 3 bases, leaving 8 bases between the germline ends. From germline, CDR1 is SGHNT and CDR2 YYREEE (reference sequence). The CDR3 here is CASYRVGANVLTF. DNA for the CDR3: TGTGCCAGCTATCGGGTTGGGGCCAACGTCCTGACTTTC.

The chain has TRBV9 and TRBJ2-7, with a possible D match to TRBD2 (6 bases). This CDR3 is 16 amino acids long. Trimming removed 4 bases from V and 0 bases from J, with 17 bases in between. CDR1 SGDLS and CDR2 YYNGEE come from the germline V gene. The CDR3 is CASSPAGLLSSYEQYF. The CDR3 DNA reads as TGTGCCAGCAGCCCGGCTGGACTACTTTCCTCCTACGAGCAGTACTTC.

This chain joins TRBV11-2 and TRBJ2-2, with unresolved D. Germline V gene sequence: CDR1 SGHAT, CDR2 FQNNGV. V lost 0 bases, J lost 6 bases, and 8 bases lay in between. The CDR3 has 14 amino acids. DNA of the CDR3: TGTGCCAGCAGCTTAGATTATGTAGCCGGGGAGCTGTTTTTT. Its protein product is CASSLDYVAGELFF.

The chain uses TRBV29-1 and TRBJ1-2; D is undetermined. This CDR3 is 12 amino acids long. V shed 4 bases and J shed 0 bases, with 6 bases lying between them. Germline CDR1 and CDR2: SQVTM and ANQGSEA. The CDR3 sequence: CSVGRTNYGYTF. DNA for the CDR3: TGCAGCGTTGGGCGGACTAACTATGGCTACACCTTC.

There are a few counts of this clone. This chain connects TRBV7-6 to TRBJ1-4; 9 bases agree with TRBD1. From germline, CDR1 is SGHVS and CDR2 FNYEAQ. The CDR3 is made up of 15 amino acids. Germline trimming cut 1 base from V and 7 bases from J; bases unmatched to any gene: 4. DNA of the CDR3: TGTGCCAGCAGCTTAGTAGAGGGACAGGGTGAAAAACTGTTTTTT. This codes for CASSLVEGQGEKLFF.

The count of this clone is one. At one end the junction does not follow the germline gene, possibly because of a read error. V is TRBV6-1 and J is TRBJ1-2; 11 bases fit TRBD1. The CDR3 contains 15 residues. Germline loops: CDR1 MNHNS, CDR2 SASEGT. The CDR3 spells CASSEASGQGALSVF. The CDR3 DNA reads as TGTGCCAGCAGTGAAGCGTCAGGACAGGGGGCGCTAAGTGTCTTC.

The chain is built from TRBV7-3 and TRBJ1-1; D not resolved. The V gene's germline CDR1 is SGHTA and CDR2 FQGTGA. The V gene lost 3 bases and the J gene lost 0 bases, with 5 bases spanning the gap. The CDR3 has 13 residues. The CDR3 is CASSFRMNTEAFF. The CDR3 nucleotides read TGTGCCAGCAGCTTCAGAATGAACACTGAAGCTTTCTTT. Full variable domain (rest looked up from reference TRBV7-3 and TRBJ1-1): GAGVSQTPSNKVTEKGKYVELRCDPISGHTALYWYRQSLGQGPEFLIYFQGTGAADDSGLPNDRFFAVRPEGSVSTLKIQRTERGDSAVYLCASSFRMNTEAFFGQGTRLTVV.